The next 8 T cell receptor beta chains were all read from a single sample in a study of blood T cell repertoires in COVID-19. TCRdb's copy holds only in-frame clones and misses some; the assay was immunoSEQ multiplex PCR. The repertoire holds tens of thousands of clones, less than 85% seen once, with over 10% in the top ten. The specimen was peripheral blood. All receptors come from a human donor in a cohort sampled during active COVID-19.

This chain connects TRBV19 to TRBJ2-6, with 8 bases fitting TRBD1. Germline V gene sequence: CDR1 LNHDA, CDR2 SQIVND (reference sequence). CDR3 length: 16 residues. J lost 0 bases, V lost 9 bases, and 7 bases had no gene match. As DNA, the CDR3 is TGTGCCAGCAACAGGGACAGGTACTCTGGGGCCAACGTCCTGACTTTC. Its protein is CASNRDRYSGANVLTF.

This sequence joins TRBV12-3 or TRBV12-4 and TRBJ1-5, with D uncertain. V gave up 6 bases and J gave up 6 bases, with 12 bases separating them. The CDR3 consists of 13 residues. In DNA, the CDR3 is TGTGCCAGCAGCCGGTCGGGGTTTCAGCCCCAGCATTTT. Protein sequence: CASSRSGFQPQHF.

V is TRBV19 and J is TRBJ2-1; 7 bases are shared with TRBD1. Germline CDR1 and CDR2: LNHDA and SQIVND (reference sequence). The CDR3 loop spans 14 amino acids. J lost 4 bases, V lost 5 bases, and 5 bases had no gene match. Here the CDR3 reads CASSPRTGYNEQFF. DNA for the CDR3: TGTGCCAGTAGTCCTAGGACAGGTTACAATGAGCAGTTCTTC. The whole variable domain, filled in from reference TRBV19 and TRBJ2-1, reads DGGITQSPKYLFRKEGQNVTLSCEQNLNHDAMYWYRQDPGQGLRLIYYSQIVNDFQKGDIAEGYSVSREKKESFPLTVTSAQKNPTAFYLCASSPRTGYNEQFFGPGTRLTVL.

The V and J genes are TRBV2 and TRBJ1-5, with D hard to call. Per germline, CDR1 SNHLY and CDR2 FYNNEI. V lost 6 bases and J 1 base, leaving 10 bases between the germline ends. CDR3 size: 14 residues. The CDR3, as DNA: TGTGCCAGCAGCTCTCATCAGAGCAATCAGCCCCAGCATTTT. Its translation is CASSSHQSNQPQHF.

J is TRBJ2-5 and V is TRBV21-1; TRBD1, as called in the table, went unchecked against the DNA. TRBV21-1 is recorded as a pseudogene. The CDR3 is 16 residues long. CDR3: CASSSRASQAQETQYF. In DNA form, the CDR3 reads TGTGCCAGCAGCAGCAGGGCATCCCAAGCCCAAGAGACCCAGTACTTC.

The chain links TRBV3-1 (or the pseudogene TRBV3-2) to TRBJ2-1; D uncertain. Germline-derived CDR1 and CDR2 are LGHDT and YNNKEL (reference sequence). V lost 0 bases, J lost 0 bases, and 9 bases lay in between. The CDR3 spans 16 residues. CDR3: CASSQDHLSSYNEQFF. DNA of the CDR3: TGTGCCAGCAGCCAAGATCACCTGAGCTCCTACAATGAGCAGTTCTTC.

J is TRBJ2-7 and V is TRBV5-1, with TRBD1 matching 9 bases. Unmatched junction bases numbered 10, after V lost 4 bases and J lost 5 bases. This CDR3 comprises 15 residues. Germline loops: CDR1 SGHRS, CDR2 YFSETQ. CDR3 sequence (DNA): TGCGCCAGCAGCGGACAGGGGCTAGGTAGCGACGAGCAGTACTTC. Amino acids: CASSGQGLGSDEQYF. Full variable domain (remainder filled in from reference TRBV5-1 and TRBJ2-7): KAGVTQTPRYLIKTRGQQVTLSCSPISGHRSVSWYQQTPGQGLQFLFEYFSETQRNKGNFPGRFSGRQFSNSRSEMNVSTLELGDSALYLCASSGQGLGSDEQYFGPGTRLTVT.

The rearrangement uses TRBV12-2 and TRBJ1-5; the table assigns TRBD1, which was not confirmed against the DNA. TRBV12-2 has pseudogene status. The CDR3 is 14 amino acids. Here the CDR3 DNA reads TGTGCAAGTCGCACTGACAGGGGGTATCAGCCCCAGCATTTT. Translation: CASRTDRGYQPQHF.